The rows below give T cell receptor beta chains drawn from one sample of a study of neurological immune-mediated disorders. TCRdb reanalysed the 5' RACE reads using MiXCR and keeps one entry per CDR3 protein. The data contain some 57,000 distinct CDR3 sequences, 3% to 4.5% of them seen just once; the ten biggest clones take up roughly 7.1%. Source material: PBMCs. These receptors all stem from a man aged 55-75 years with multiple sclerosis. CDR3s include the opening cysteine and the closing phenylalanine or tryptophan. The D gene is left open where the match is weak. Size is stated as once, few or many counts, or a class when the clone is expanded.

>17|many|TRBJ2-2|TRBD1|TRBV5-1
TGCGCCAGCAGCCACCCGACTGGGACAGAGAACACCGGGGAGCTGTTTTTT
CASSHPTGTENTGELFF
>16|many|TRBJ2-2|TRBD2|TRBV5-1
TGCGCCAGCAGCTTATTGGCGGGGGACGGCACCGGGGAGCTGTTTTTT
CASSLLAGDGTGELFF
>16|many|TRBJ1-5|TRBD1|TRBV20-1
TGCAGTGCTAGAGAAAAACAGGGGCGAGGCAATCAGCCCCAGCATTTT
CSAREKQGRGNQPQHF
>15|many|TRBJ2-1|TRBD2|TRBV11-1
TGTGCCAGCAGCTCATCCGGGGGGATTCGCAATGAGCAGTTCTTC
CASSSSGGIRNEQFF
>15|many|TRBJ2-3|TRBD2|TRBV6-5
TGTGCCAGCAGTTCGGTTGGACTAGGTGCAGATACGCAGTATTTT
CASSSVGLGADTQYF
>18|many|TRBJ2-1|TRBD2|TRBV7-8
TGTGCCAGCAGCTTCGGAACCCCTCTAGCGGAAAACTACAATGAGCAGTTCTTC
CASSFGTPLAENYNEQFF
>14|few|TRBJ1-5|TRBD1|TRBV24-1
TGTGCCACCAGGAGGGACAGGAGAGGCAAGACCCAGAATTTT
CATRRDRRGKTQNF
>14|many|TRBJ1-1|TRBD1|TRBV24-1
TGTGCCACCAGTGGAGGTTCAGGACAGGATGAAGCTTTCTTT
CATSGGSGQDEAFF
>12|many|TRBJ2-7|.|TRBV9
TGTGCCAGCAGCGTAGGGGTGGGGGAGCAGTACTTC
CASSVGVGEQYF
>15|many|TRBJ1-1|.|TRBV20-1
TGCAGTGCTAGAGATTGGTCCGCCGAAAACACTGAAGCTTTCTTT
CSARDWSAENTEAFF
>14|many|TRBJ1-2|.|TRBV20-1
TGCAGTGCTAGAGATTCGGGGGTGGGCTATGGCTACACCTTC
CSARDSGVGYGYTF